This passage covers 8 T cell receptor beta chains from one sample sequenced in a study of radiotherapy plus CTLA-4 blockade in lung cancer. Data came from immunoSEQ multiplex PCR; TCRdb stores just in-frame clones and leaves some out. The sample holds under 65,000 clones; around 80% are singletons and the top ten take 6% to 7.5%. Sequencing was performed on peripheral blood, taken from a patient treated with radiotherapy plus ipilimumab. The receptors shown here come from a human donor with non-small cell lung cancer whose response to radiotherapy plus ipilimumab could not be evaluated.

This chain connects TRBV7-2 to TRBJ2-7; TRBD2 might be the D (6 bases). The CDR3 consists of 12 residues. CDR1 and CDR2 from the germline V gene are SGHTA and FQGNSA. With 6 bases removed from V and 4 bases from J, the gap between germline ends came to 10 bases. The DNA of the CDR3 is TGTGCCAGCAGGTCAGGAGGGTACGAGCAGTACTTC. Translation gives CASRSGGYEQYF.

The chain combines TRBV6-1 with TRBJ2-2; no clear D. There are 15 residues in the CDR3. With 7 bases removed from V and 0 bases from J, the gap between germline ends came to 12 bases. Germline V gene sequence: CDR1 MNHNS, CDR2 SASEGT. The CDR3, as DNA: TGTGCCAGCATCAGGAAGGTCGCGAACACCGGGGAGCTGTTTTTT. Translating it yields CASIRKVANTGELFF.

The table lists this clone with a count of one. The chain uses TRBV28 and TRBJ2-7; TRBD2 agrees at 10 bases. The V segment lost 6 bases and the J segment 3 bases; nucleotides outside the gene matches: 8. Looked up from germline, CDR1 is MDHEN and CDR2 is SYDVKM. The CDR3 has 15 residues. CDR3 sequence reads: CASSSPVAGGYEQYF. For the CDR3, the DNA is TGTGCCAGCAGCTCTCCAGTAGCGGGAGGCTACGAGCAGTACTTC. Drawing the rest from reference TRBV28 and TRBJ2-7, the complete variable domain is DVKVTQSSRYLVKRTGEKVFLECVQDMDHENMFWYRQDPGLGLRLIYFSYDVKMKEKGDIPEGYSVSREKKERFSLILESASTNQTSMYLCASSSPVAGGYEQYFGPGTRLTVT.

This chain uses TRBV11-2 with TRBJ2-1, with D maybe TRBD2 (6 bases). Trimming cost V 1 base and J 4 bases, with 11 bases left between them. From germline, CDR1 is SGHAT and CDR2 FQNNGV. This CDR3 region has 15 residues. CDR3 sequence (DNA): TGTGCCAGCAGCTTAGCGGGAGAGGCGTACAATGAGCAGTTCTTC. Protein sequence: CASSLAGEAYNEQFF.

CDR3 in DNA: TGTGCTAGTGTAACCTCCAGGGCGGGGGGCAGCACAGATACGCAGTATTTT. Protein: CASVTSRAGGSTDTQYF. This chain joins TRBV12-5 and TRBJ2-3, with 8 bases identical to TRBD2. CDR3 length equals 17 residues. The V gene end was trimmed by 7 bases and the J gene end by 0 bases; junction bases not matched to a gene: 12. The germline gives CDR1 LGHNT, CDR2 FRNRAP.

A single count supports this clone. V and J are TRBV7-2 and TRBJ2-1; D is unclear. This CDR3 region has 17 residues. From germline, CDR1 is SGHTA and CDR2 FQGNSA. The ends were cut back, 1 base at V and 3 bases at J, with 16 bases in the middle. CDR3 bases: TGTGCCAGCAGCTTAGAGCCTTTTTTGCGGAGCTACAATGAGCAGTTCTTC. This gives the protein CASSLEPFLRSYNEQFF.

J is TRBJ2-5 and V is TRBV27; possibly TRBD1 for D (6 bases). There are 15 residues in the CDR3. Trimming took off 5 bases at V and 5 bases at J, with 18 bases between the two ends. From germline, CDR1 is MNHEY and CDR2 SMNVEV (reference sequence). CDR3 sequence (DNA): TGTGCCAGCAGTACGGTAGGGGGAGATGCGGAGACCCAGTACTTC. Protein: CASSTVGGDAETQYF.

The V and J genes are TRBV4-3 and TRBJ1-2; 9 bases map to TRBD1. Germline lookup yields CDR1 LGHNA and CDR2 YSLEER. The CDR3 has 13 amino acids. Germline trimming cut 8 bases from V and 4 bases from J; bases unmatched to any gene: 5. Here the CDR3 reads CASGRTGVYGYTF. For the CDR3, the DNA is TGCGCCAGCGGAAGGACAGGGGTCTATGGCTACACCTTC.